The 25 T cell receptor beta chains below were found in one sample sequenced in a study of T cell changes during pregnancy in multiple sclerosis. Using immunoSEQ multiplex PCR, the repertoire was profiled, and TCRdb retains in-frame clones only, with some absent. The table records more than 35,000 clones, 70% to 90% of them present only once. Source: CD8+ T cells from peripheral blood mononuclear cells, taken in the third trimester of pregnancy. Receptors originate from a female donor with multiple sclerosis, enrolled in a pregnancy study.

The gene calls are TRBV5-1 and TRBJ2-1; D is possibly TRBD2 (5 bases). V was cut by 0 bases and J by 0 bases, with 10 bases left in between. The length of the CDR3 is 16 residues. The germline CDR1 and CDR2 sequences are SGHRS and YFSETQ. CDR3 nucleotide sequence: TGCGCCAGCAGCTTGGTTTCTAGCAGCTCCTACAATGAGCAGTTCTTC. Its translation: CASSLVSSSSYNEQFF.

V and J are TRBV4-1 and TRBJ1-1, with D unresolved. Trimming took 3 bases from V and 4 from J, leaving 15 bases between them. Germline V gives CDR1 MGHRA, CDR2 YSYEKL. The length of the CDR3 is 15 residues. CDR3 coding DNA: TGCGCCAGCAGCCAGGGGAGGGCTTCTGGCACTGAAGCTTTCTTT. Encoded protein: CASSQGRASGTEAFF.

The chain couples TRBV10-3 to TRBJ2-7; 10 bases agree with TRBD2. J was trimmed by 3 bases and V by 10 bases; bases with no gene match: 12. The CDR3 covers 15 residues. Germline V lookup: CDR1 ENHRY, CDR2 SYGVKD. Here the CDR3 reads CATRGLAEESYEQYF. In nucleotides, the CDR3 is TGTGCCACCCGCGGACTAGCGGAGGAGAGCTACGAGCAGTACTTC.

This chain links TRBV7-6 with TRBJ2-5; 11 positions agree with TRBD1. After removal of 4 bases from V and 0 bases from J, the junction contained 7 bases not matched to a gene. CDR1 and CDR2 from the germline V gene are SGHVS and FNYEAQ. The CDR3 runs 17 residues. The CDR3 region is CASSYPPDRGHQETQYF. CDR3 coding DNA: TGTGCCAGCAGCTACCCACCGGACAGGGGGCACCAAGAGACCCAGTACTTC.

The rearrangement uses TRBV27 and TRBJ1-1, with D uncertain. The CDR3 loop spans 13 amino acids. Trimming cost V 5 bases and J 4 bases, with 11 bases left between them. Germline V gives CDR1 MNHEY, CDR2 SMNVEV (reference sequence). The CDR3 coding sequence is TGTGCCAGCAGTCATTCCGAGTTCACTGAAGCTTTCTTT. Amino acid sequence: CASSHSEFTEAFF.

The chain joins TRBV6-1 to TRBJ2-5, with 9 bases that match TRBD2. The ends lost 8 bases at V and 2 bases at J; junction bases unmatched: 9. This CDR3 region has 15 residues. Germline CDR1 and CDR2: MNHNS and SASEGT. The CDR3 region has the DNA TGTGCCAGCGCCCCCCACGCGGGAGGGCAAGAGACCCAGTACTTC. Amino acid sequence: CASAPHAGGQETQYF.

The rearrangement joins TRBV7-6 to TRBJ2-2, with D uncertain. The CDR3 runs 13 residues. The germline V and J ends were trimmed by 2 bases and 5 bases, with 6 bases remaining between them. Per the germline V gene, CDR1 is SGHVS and CDR2 is FNYEAQ. CDR3 sequence (DNA): TGTGCCAGCAGCTTAATTCTGACCGGGGAGCTGTTTTTT. Its translation: CASSLILTGELFF. Combining the CDR3 with reference TRBV7-6 and TRBJ2-2 gives the whole variable domain GAGVSQSPRYKVTKRGQDVALRCDPISGHVSLYWYRQALGQGPEFLTYFNYEAQQDKSGLPNDRFSAERPEGSISTLTIQRTEQRDSAMYRCASSLILTGELFFGEGSRLTVL.

The gene calls are TRBV7-3 and TRBJ2-1; TRBD2 matches 7 bases. Losses at the gene ends were 6 bases for V and 3 bases for J; bases not matched to a gene: 11. Germline CDR1 SGHTA, CDR2 FQGTGA. CDR3 length: 16 residues. This CDR3 reads CASSPKNAGVYNEQFF. CDR3 sequence (DNA): TGTGCCAGCAGTCCTAAAAACGCGGGGGTCTACAATGAGCAGTTCTTC.

Worth noting for this clone: At one of its ends the junction is not consistent with the germline gene, which may arise from a read error. V gene TRBV27 combines with J gene TRBJ2-1; 15 bases map to TRBD2. The CDR3 has 17 amino acids. CDR1 and CDR2 (germline): MNHEY, SMNVEV (reference sequence). CDR3 in amino acids: CASSLGLAGGGDNKQFF. CDR3 nucleotide sequence: TGTGCCAGCAGTTTGGGACTAGCGGGAGGTGGGGACAATAAGCAGTTCTTC.

The rearrangement joins TRBV11-2 to TRBJ2-3, with 9 bases that match TRBD2. CDR1 is SGHAT, CDR2 FQNNGV, per germline. Trimming took 4 bases from V and 8 from J; bases not matched to a gene: 13. This CDR3 has 16 amino acids. The CDR3 here is CASSSVAGAVAGTQYF. The CDR3 DNA reads TGTGCCAGCAGCTCCGTAGCGGGGGCCGTCGCCGGTACGCAGTATTTT. The entire variable domain, with the rest obtained from reference TRBV11-2 and TRBJ2-3, is as follows: EAGVAQSPRYKIIEKRQSVAFWCNPISGHATLYWYQQILGQGPKLLIQFQNNGVVDDSQLPKDRFSAERLKGVDSTLKIQPAKLEDSAVYLCASSSVAGAVAGTQYFGPGTRLTVL.

The table lists this clone with a count of one. The chain has TRBV9 and TRBJ1-1; D remains ambiguous. Germline CDR1 SGDLS, CDR2 YYNGEE. The CDR3 covers 14 residues. V was cut by 0 bases and J by 1 base, with 7 bases left in between. The CDR3 sequence is CASSVVFGNTEAFF. The DNA for the CDR3 is TGTGCCAGCAGCGTAGTTTTCGGGAACACTGAAGCTTTCTTT. The full variable domain, completed using reference TRBV9 and TRBJ1-1, is DSGVTQTPKHLITATGQRVTLRCSPRSGDLSVYWYQQSLDQGLQFLIQYYNGEERAKGNILERFSAQQFPDLHSELNLSSLELGDSALYFCASSVVFGNTEAFFGQGTRLTVV.

The chain combines TRBV5-1 with TRBJ2-3; 9 bases line up with TRBD1. Germline CDR1 and CDR2: SGHRS and YFSETQ. V shed 4 bases and J 1 base; nucleotides not matched to a gene: 7. This CDR3 contains 16 residues. CDR3 DNA: TGCGCCAGCAGCGTGGGGACAGGGTGGGGCACAGATACGCAGTATTTT. This encodes CASSVGTGWGTDTQYF.

This sequence joins TRBV5-1 and TRBJ2-7, with 11 bases identical to TRBD1. The V and J ends lost 6 bases and 3 bases, in that order; junction bases with no gene match: 5. The CDR3 runs 14 residues. The germline gives CDR1 SGHRS, CDR2 YFSETQ. The CDR3 nucleotides read TGCGCCAGCAAGTCCGGGACAGGGGGCTACGAGCAGTACTTC. It is translated as CASKSGTGGYEQYF.

V gene TRBV29-1 combines with J gene TRBJ2-7; D is perhaps TRBD2 (5 bases). V lost 5 bases and J lost 2, with 13 bases in between. Germline V gene lookup returns CDR1 SQVTM and CDR2 ANQGSEA. The CDR3 is made up of 13 amino acids. Here the CDR3 DNA reads TGCAGCGTTCGGTCTCCGGGAACCTACGAGCAGTACTTC. Its translation: CSVRSPGTYEQYF.

DNA for the CDR3: TGTGCCAGCAGCTTCTTTTCCGAGCAGTACTTC. It is translated as CASSFFSEQYF. The V and J genes are TRBV5-8 and TRBJ2-7; no clear D gene. CDR1 and CDR2 from the germline V gene are SGHTS and YDEGEE. Trimming shortened V by 2 bases and J by 6 bases, and 6 bases separated the two germline ends. CDR3 length equals 11 residues.

The genes are TRBV4-1 and TRBJ2-1, with D unclear. The V gene lost 0 bases and the J gene lost 1 base, with 7 bases spanning the gap. Germline-derived CDR1 and CDR2 are MGHRA and YSYEKL. This CDR3 is built from 15 residues. This CDR3 reads CASSQEAVSYNEQFF. CDR3 sequence (DNA): TGCGCCAGCAGCCAAGAGGCAGTTTCCTACAATGAGCAGTTCTTC.

This clone showed up just once. V gene TRBV18 combines with J gene TRBJ1-2; D unresolved. V lost 2 bases to trimming and J lost 1 base, with 5 bases between them. CDR3 size: 13 residues. Germline V gene sequence: CDR1 KGHSH, CDR2 LQKENI. The CDR3 is CASSPDNNYGYTF. In DNA, the CDR3 is TGTGCCAGCTCACCAGACAATAACTATGGCTACACCTTC.

The chain joins TRBV6-1 to TRBJ2-7, with unresolved D. V lost 5 bases and J 6 bases, leaving 8 bases between the germline ends. Germline V CDR1 and CDR2: MNHNS, SASEGT. This CDR3 region has 11 residues. CDR3 residues: CASSYSTEQYF. CDR3 bases: TGTGCCAGCAGTTATAGCACCGAGCAGTACTTC.

V usage is TRBV5-1 and J usage is TRBJ1-5; tentatively, D is TRBD1 (5 bases). V dropped 3 bases and J dropped 0 bases, with 13 bases sitting between them. This CDR3 has 16 amino acids. Per the germline V gene, CDR1 is SGHRS and CDR2 is YFSETQ. The CDR3 DNA reads as TGCGCCAGCAGCTGCGGACACGTCTATAGCAATCAGCCCCAGCATTTT. Its translation is CASSCGHVYSNQPQHF. The whole variable domain, filled in from reference TRBV5-1 and TRBJ1-5, reads KAGVTQTPRYLIKTRGQQVTLSCSPISGHRSVSWYQQTPGQGLQFLFEYFSETQRNKGNFPGRFSGRQFSNSRSEMNVSTLELGDSALYLCASSCGHVYSNQPQHFGDGTRLSIL.

This clone was observed a single time. The genes are TRBV7-9 and TRBJ2-5, with D perhaps TRBD2 (6 bases). CDR3 length equals 18 residues. Trimming left V 4 bases short and J 3 bases short, with 24 bases between. CDR1 and CDR2 (germline): SEHNR, FQNEAQ (reference sequence). In nucleotides, the CDR3 is TGTGCCAGCAGCTCCCCCGGGGAGGTGGGCTTTAGGAAAGAGACCCAGTACTTC. Residues: CASSSPGEVGFRKETQYF.

J is TRBJ1-4 and V is TRBV19; D is ambiguous. From germline, CDR1 is LNHDA and CDR2 SQIVND (reference sequence). CDR3 length: 16 amino acids. V lost 3 bases and J lost 4, with 15 bases in between. CDR3 nucleotide sequence: TGTGCCAGTAGTATCGGAGCCGGGGATTATAATGAAAAACTGTTTTTT. It specifies CASSIGAGDYNEKLFF.

The chain links TRBV7-7 to TRBJ2-7, with D possibly TRBD2 on 5 matching bases. Trimming left V 5 bases short and J 5 bases short, with 13 bases between. The CDR3 runs 13 residues. Germline V gives CDR1 SSHAT, CDR2 FNYEAQ (reference sequence). The CDR3 sequence is CASSRHGINEQYF. The CDR3 DNA is TGTGCCAGCAGCCGCCACGGGATTAACGAGCAGTACTTC.

The V call is TRBV5-6, the J call TRBJ2-1, with 7 nucleotides matching TRBD2. V lost 3 bases to trimming and J lost 6 bases; unmatched junction nucleotides: 6. Per germline, CDR1 SGHDT and CDR2 YYEEEE. This CDR3 comprises 14 residues. The DNA for the CDR3 is TGTGCCAGCAGCTCCGACTGGGAGGGCAATGAGCAGTTCTTC. It is translated as CASSSDWEGNEQFF.

This chain connects TRBV11-2 to TRBJ2-1; 9 bases map to TRBD2. The CDR3 length is 18 residues. Germline V gene lookup returns CDR1 SGHAT and CDR2 FQNNGV. Germline trimming cut 0 bases from V and 6 bases from J; bases unmatched to any gene: 12. The CDR3 is CASSLDRPAGGRGNEQFF. DNA of the CDR3: TGTGCCAGCAGCTTAGATCGCCCCGCGGGAGGGCGGGGCAATGAGCAGTTCTTC.

This chain joins TRBV30 and TRBJ2-3, with TRBD2 identical over 12 bases. Germline V gives CDR1 GTSNPN, CDR2 SVGIG (reference sequence). This CDR3 contains 16 residues. The ends lost 2 bases at V and 0 bases at J; junction bases unmatched: 3. In nucleotides, the CDR3 is TGTGCCTGGAGTCTAGGGACTAGCGGGAGCACAGATACGCAGTATTTT. Its protein product is CAWSLGTSGSTDTQYF.